The rows below give T cell receptor beta chains drawn from one sample of a study of blood T cell repertoires in COVID-19. Using immunoSEQ multiplex PCR, the repertoire was profiled, and TCRdb retains in-frame clones only, with some absent. This sample has 62,000 or so clones, with 80% to 90% found just once. The source material was peripheral blood. Source of these receptors: a woman aged 55-70 years with acute or convalescent COVID-19. Each CDR3 is given with its conserved first and last residue. D genes are given only for firm matches. Size tells how often a clone was seen (once, few, many) or the class of an expanded clone, and some rows leave it out.

TRBD2	-	TRBV5-5	TRBJ2-1	TGTGCCAGCAGCTCTGTAGCGGGGGCCTCCTACAATGAGCAGTTCTTC	CASSSVAGASYNEQFF
-	-	TRBV14	TRBJ2-7	TGTGCCAGCAGCCAAGAAGACAGAAGACCCTACGAGCAGTACTTC	CASSQEDRRPYEQYF
TRBD1	-	TRBV4-1	TRBJ1-4	TGCGCCAGCAGCCACATACCGGGACAGGGTAATGAAAAACTGTTTTTT	CASSHIPGQGNEKLFF
TRBD1	-	TRBV2	TRBJ1-1	TGTGCCAGCAGTGAATCAGGGGGCTGGACTGAAGCTTTCTTT	CASSESGGWTEAFF
-	-	TRBV19	TRBJ2-7	TGTGCCAGTAAAAAGGAGGCCAGCTCCTACGAGCAGTACTTC	CASKKEASSYEQYF
-	-	TRBV5-1	TRBJ1-2	TGCGCCAGCAGCTTGGAAGCCGGAGTCTCGGGCTACACCTTC	CASSLEAGVSGYTF
TRBD1	-	TRBV15	TRBJ1-5	TGTGCCACCAGACCTTTAAATCAACAGGGGCAGCCCCAGCATTTT	CATRPLNQQGQPQHF
TRBD1	-	TRBV6-5	TRBJ2-1	TGTGCCAGCAGTTCGGGACAGGGGCCCCAGGAGCAGTTCTTC	CASSSGQGPQEQFF
TRBD2	-	TRBV2	TRBJ2-7	TGTGCCAGCAGTTCCCGGGAGGGCTCCTACGAGCAGTACTTC	CASSSREGSYEQYF
-	-	TRBV28	TRBJ1-1	TGTGCCAGCAGTTTTAACAGCCTGAACACTGAAGCTTTCTTT	CASSFNSLNTEAFF
-	-	TRBV5-6	TRBJ2-1	TGTGCCAGCAGCTTGTGGACTGGGGTCGCCAATGAGCAGTTCTTC	CASSLWTGVANEQFF
-	-	TRBV10-3	TRBJ1-2	TGTGCCATCAATGAGGGGCAAAGTAACTATGGCTACACCTTC	CAINEGQSNYGYTF
-	once	TRBV5-1	TRBJ1-2	TGCGCCAGCAGCGTGCGGGGCGGTAATGGCTACACCTTC	CASSVRGGNGYTF